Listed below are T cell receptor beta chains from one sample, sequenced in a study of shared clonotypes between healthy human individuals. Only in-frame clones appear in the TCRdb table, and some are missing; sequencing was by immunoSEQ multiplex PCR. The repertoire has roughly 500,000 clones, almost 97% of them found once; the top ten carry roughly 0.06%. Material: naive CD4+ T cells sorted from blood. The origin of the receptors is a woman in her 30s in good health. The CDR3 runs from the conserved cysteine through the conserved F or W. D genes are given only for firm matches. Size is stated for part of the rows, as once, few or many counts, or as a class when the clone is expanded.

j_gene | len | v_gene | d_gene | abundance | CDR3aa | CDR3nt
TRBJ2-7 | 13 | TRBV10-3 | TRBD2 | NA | CAIGTSGYYEQYF | TGTGCCATCGGGACTAGCGGCTACTACGAGCAGTACTTC
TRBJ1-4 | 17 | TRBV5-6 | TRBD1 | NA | CASSLHGQGVSAEKLFF | TGTGCCAGCAGCCTACACGGACAGGGGGTTTCGGCTGAAAAACTGTTTTTT
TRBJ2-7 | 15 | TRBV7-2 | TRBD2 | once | CASSPTSGRSGEQYF | TGTGCCAGCAGCCCCACGAGCGGGAGGTCGGGCGAGCAGTACTTC
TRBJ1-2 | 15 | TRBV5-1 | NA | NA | CASSLEGGINYGYTF | TGCGCCAGCAGCTTGGAGGGAGGGATCAACTATGGCTACACCTTC
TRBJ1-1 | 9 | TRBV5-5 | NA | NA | CASKGEAFF | TGTGCCAGCAAGGGTGAAGCTTTCTTT
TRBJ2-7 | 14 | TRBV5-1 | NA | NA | CASSLDGLVYEQYF | TGCGCCAGCAGCTTGGACGGACTGGTCTACGAGCAGTACTTC
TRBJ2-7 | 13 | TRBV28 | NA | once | CASIGATPYEQYF | TGTGCCAGCATAGGGGCGACCCCCTACGAGCAGTACTTC
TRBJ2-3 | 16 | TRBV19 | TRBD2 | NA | CASTLRASGRSDTQYF | TGTGCCAGTACCCTAAGGGCTAGCGGGAGATCAGATACGCAGTATTTT
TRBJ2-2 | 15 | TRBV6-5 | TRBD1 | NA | CASSFDRGATGELFF | TGTGCCAGCAGTTTCGACAGGGGTGCCACCGGGGAGCTGTTTTTT
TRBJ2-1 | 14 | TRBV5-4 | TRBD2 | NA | CASRLAGAYNEQFF | TGTGCCAGCAGACTAGCGGGAGCTTACAATGAGCAGTTCTTC
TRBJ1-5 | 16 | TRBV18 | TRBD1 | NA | CASSPGGRGGNQPQHF | TGTGCCAGCTCACCAGGAGGCAGGGGGGGCAATCAGCCCCAGCATTTT
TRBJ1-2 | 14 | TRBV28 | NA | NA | CASSLFGVNYGYTF | TGTGCCAGCAGTTTATTTGGGGTTAACTATGGCTACACCTTC
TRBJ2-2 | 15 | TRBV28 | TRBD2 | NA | CASSLLAGGTGELFF | TGTGCCAGCAGTTTACTAGCGGGAGGCACCGGGGAGCTGTTTTTT
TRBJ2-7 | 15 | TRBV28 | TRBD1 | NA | CASRIGQGRLWEQYF | TGTGCCAGCAGGATAGGACAGGGACGTTTATGGGAGCAGTACTTC
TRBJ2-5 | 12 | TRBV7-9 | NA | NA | CASSTTGETQYF | TGTGCCAGCAGCACCACGGGGGAGACCCAGTACTTC
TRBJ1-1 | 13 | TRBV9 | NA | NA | CASSVAAEGEAFF | TGTGCCAGCAGCGTAGCGGCAGAGGGTGAAGCTTTCTTT
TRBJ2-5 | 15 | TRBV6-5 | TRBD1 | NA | CASSYLWDREETQYF | TGTGCCAGCAGTTACCTTTGGGACAGGGAAGAGACCCAGTACTTC
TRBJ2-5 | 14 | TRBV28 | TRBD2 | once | CASTTDPGGETQYF | TGTGCCAGCACCACGGACCCGGGAGGAGAGACCCAGTACTTC
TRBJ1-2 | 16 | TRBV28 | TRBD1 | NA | CASSAPTGERHYGYTF | TGTGCCAGCAGTGCCCCTACAGGGGAGAGGCACTATGGCTACACCTTC
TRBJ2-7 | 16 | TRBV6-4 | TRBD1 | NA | CASLKHRDRGWDEQYF | TGTGCCAGCTTAAAACACCGGGACAGGGGGTGGGACGAGCAGTACTTC
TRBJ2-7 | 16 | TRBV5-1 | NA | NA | CASREATGPTAYEQYF | TGCGCCAGCAGAGAAGCGACGGGGCCCACCGCCTACGAGCAGTACTTC
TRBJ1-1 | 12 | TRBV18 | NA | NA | CASSPQNTEAFF | TGTGCCAGCTCACCACAAAACACTGAAGCTTTCTTT
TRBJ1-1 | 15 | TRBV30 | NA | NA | CAWNGTLRVDTEAFF | TGTGCCTGGAACGGGACTCTCCGCGTGGACACTGAAGCTTTCTTT
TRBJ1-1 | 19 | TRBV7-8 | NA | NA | CASSLGGVWGQRWSRVAFF | TGTGCCAGCAGCTTAGGGGGCGTCTGGGGTCAGAGATGGAGTAGGGTAGCTTTCTTT
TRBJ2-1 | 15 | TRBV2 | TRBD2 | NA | CASSILAGSTNEQFF | TGTGCCAGCAGCATCCTAGCGGGATCAACCAATGAGCAGTTCTTC
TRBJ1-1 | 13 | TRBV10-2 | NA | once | CASIKTGGPEAFF | TGCGCCAGCATTAAGACAGGTGGGCCTGAAGCTTTCTTT
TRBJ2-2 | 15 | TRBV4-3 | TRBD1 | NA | CASSQPTGATGELFF | TGCGCCAGCAGCCAGCCGACAGGGGCTACCGGGGAGCTGTTTTTT
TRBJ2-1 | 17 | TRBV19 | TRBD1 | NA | CASSIQSGTGDYNEQFF | TGTGCCAGTAGTATACAATCCGGGACAGGGGATTACAATGAGCAGTTCTTC
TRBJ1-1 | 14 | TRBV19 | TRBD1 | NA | CASSMDRENTEAFF | TGTGCCAGTAGTATGGACAGGGAGAACACTGAAGCTTTCTTT
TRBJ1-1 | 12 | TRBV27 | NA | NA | CASSLRGSTAFF | TGTGCCAGCAGTTTAAGAGGGTCGACGGCTTTCTTT
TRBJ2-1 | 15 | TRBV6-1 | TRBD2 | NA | CASLPSSSGRREQFF | TGTGCCAGCCTCCCCTCGTCTAGCGGGCGCCGAGAGCAGTTCTTC
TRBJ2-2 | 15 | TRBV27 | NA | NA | CASTTRPGTTGELFF | TGTGCCAGCACGACAAGGCCAGGGACTACCGGGGAGCTGTTTTTT
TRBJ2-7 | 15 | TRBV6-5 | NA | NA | CASSPYGLRNYEQYF | TGTGCCAGCAGCCCTTACGGGCTAAGAAACTACGAGCAGTACTTC
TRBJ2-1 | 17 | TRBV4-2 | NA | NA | CASSWGVSNEVWNEQFF | TGTGCCAGCAGCTGGGGAGTGAGCAATGAGGTTTGGAATGAGCAGTTCTTC
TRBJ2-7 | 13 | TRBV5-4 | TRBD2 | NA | CASSLVAGGEQYF | TGTGCCAGCAGCTTGGTTGCGGGAGGCGAGCAGTACTTC
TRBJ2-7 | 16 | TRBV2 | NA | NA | CASSLSPTGPSYEQYF | TGTGCCAGCAGCCTATCACCGACAGGCCCCTCCTACGAGCAGTACTTC
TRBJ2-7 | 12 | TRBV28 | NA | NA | CASSLKAYEQYF | TGTGCCAGCAGTTTAAAAGCCTACGAGCAGTACTTC
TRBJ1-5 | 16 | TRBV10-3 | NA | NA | CATEDGITGGNQPQHF | TGTGCCACGGAGGACGGGATAACTGGGGGCAATCAGCCCCAGCATTTT
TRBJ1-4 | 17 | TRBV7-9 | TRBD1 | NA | CASSPGQGKSSNEKLFF | TGTGCCAGCAGCCCCGGACAGGGGAAATCAAGTAATGAAAAACTGTTTTTT
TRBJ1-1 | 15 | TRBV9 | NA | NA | CASSVGGLDGAEAFF | TGTGCCAGCAGCGTAGGTGGGCTGGATGGCGCTGAAGCTTTCTTT
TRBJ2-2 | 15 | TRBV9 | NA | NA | CASSVQAENTGELFF | TGTGCCAGCAGCGTTCAAGCGGAGAACACCGGGGAGCTGTTTTTT
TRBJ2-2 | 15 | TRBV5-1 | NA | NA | CASSSLTANTGELFF | TGCGCCAGCAGCTCCTTGACTGCGAACACCGGGGAGCTGTTTTTT
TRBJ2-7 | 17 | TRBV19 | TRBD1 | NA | CASHRRDRDCPTYEQYF | TGTGCCAGTCACCGCCGGGACAGGGACTGTCCTACCTACGAGCAGTACTTC
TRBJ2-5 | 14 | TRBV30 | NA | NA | CAWSVYGGRETQYF | TGTGCCTGGAGTGTATACGGTGGTAGGGAGACCCAGTACTTC
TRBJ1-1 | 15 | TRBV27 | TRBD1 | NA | CASSLSDRGNSEAFF | TGTGCCAGCAGTTTGTCCGACAGGGGGAACTCTGAAGCTTTCTTT
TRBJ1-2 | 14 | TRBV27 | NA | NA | CASSLLPPGDGYTF | TGTGCCAGCAGTTTATTGCCTCCAGGGGATGGCTACACCTTC
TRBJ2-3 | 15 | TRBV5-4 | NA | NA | CASSLGRVGTDTQYF | TGTGCCAGCAGCTTGGGGCGGGTCGGCACAGATACGCAGTATTTT
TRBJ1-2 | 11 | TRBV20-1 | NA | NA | CSAGGLIGYTF | TGCAGTGCGGGGGGCCTTATTGGCTACACCTTC
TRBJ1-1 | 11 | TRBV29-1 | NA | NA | CSVVDTYEAFF | TGCAGCGTTGTCGACACCTATGAAGCTTTCTTT
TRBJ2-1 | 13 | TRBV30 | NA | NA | CAWSSSSYNEQFF | TGTGCCTGGAGTTCCTCCTCCTACAATGAGCAGTTCTTC
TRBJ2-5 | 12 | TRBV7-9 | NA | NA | CASSFVGETQYF | TGTGCCAGCAGCTTTGTTGGGGAGACCCAGTACTTC
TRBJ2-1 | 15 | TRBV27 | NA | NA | CASSLGRGSYNEQFF | TGTGCCAGCAGTTTAGGGCGGGGCTCCTACAATGAGCAGTTCTTC
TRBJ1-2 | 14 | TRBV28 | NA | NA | CASSPLNPRDGYTF | TGTGCCAGCAGCCCGCTGAACCCGAGGGATGGCTACACCTTC
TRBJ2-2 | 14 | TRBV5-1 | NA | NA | CASSFRENTGELFF | TGCGCCAGCAGCTTTAGGGAGAACACCGGGGAGCTGTTTTTT
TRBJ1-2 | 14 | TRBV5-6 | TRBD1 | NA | CASSEGQGPFGYTF | TGTGCCAGCAGCGAGGGACAGGGACCTTTTGGCTACACCTTC